Presented here are 27 T cell receptor beta chains from one specimen sequenced in a study of cytomegalovirus exposure and HLA in healthy donors. Primers included in the PCR were 60 Vbeta and 13 Jbeta primers. TCRdb's table, derived via immunoSEQ multiplex PCR, lists solely in-frame clones and lacks some. The sample carries over 100,000 clones, around a tenth recorded once. The specimen was PBMCs. The receptors originated from a man between 40 and 49 years old in good health and CMV-seropositive.

This clone occurred a few times. The V call is TRBV7-2, the J call TRBJ2-7; tentative D call: TRBD2 (5 bases). Germline CDR1 is SGHTA and CDR2 is FQGNSA. There are 15 residues in the CDR3. The germline V and J ends were trimmed by 3 bases and 6 bases, with 18 bases remaining between them. The CDR3 DNA follows: TGTGCCAGCAGCTTCCCGACTCTCCCAGGAGGCGAGCAGTACTTC. Translating gives CASSFPTLPGGEQYF. Combining the CDR3 with reference TRBV7-2 and TRBJ2-7 gives the whole variable domain GAGVSQSPSNKVTEKGKDVELRCDPISGHTALYWYRQSLGQGLEFLIYFQGNSAPDKSGLPSDRFSAERTGGSVSTLTIQRTQQEDSAVYLCASSFPTLPGGEQYFGPGTRLTVT.

This chain connects TRBV7-9 to TRBJ1-5; D unresolved. The CDR3 runs to 13 residues. Trimming cost V 1 base and J 4 bases, with 5 bases left between them. The germline CDR1 and CDR2 sequences are SEHNR and FQNEAQ (reference sequence). CDR3 sequence: CASSLERNQPQHF. In DNA form, the CDR3 reads TGTGCCAGCAGCTTAGAGAGGAATCAGCCCCAGCATTTT.

The chain carries TRBV5-1 and TRBJ2-2, with 7 bases identical to TRBD2. CDR3 size: 14 residues. Losses at the gene ends were 6 bases for V and 5 bases for J; bases not matched to a gene: 7. Germline CDR1 and CDR2: SGHRS and YFSETQ. CDR3 region: CASNPGGGTGELFF. CDR3 DNA sequence: TGCGCCAGCAATCCTGGGGGAGGGACCGGGGAGCTGTTTTTT.

This clone was seen only a few times. The J gene is TRBJ2-7, the V gene TRBV7-9, with 11 bases lining up with TRBD2. CDR1 and CDR2 from the germline V gene are SEHNR and FQNEAQ (reference sequence). V was clipped by 4 bases and J by 5 bases; unmatched bases: 16. CDR3 length equals 18 residues. CDR3 sequence (DNA): TGTGCCAGCAGCTGGGTCCCCGGGACTAGCGGAGGAGGCGACGAGCAGTACTTC. It translates to CASSWVPGTSGGGDEQYF.

This clone has more than one count but fewer than ten. This chain uses TRBV19 with TRBJ2-1; 8 positions match TRBD2. Germline assignment: CDR1 LNHDA and CDR2 SQIVND (reference sequence). V trimming: 3 bases; J trimming: 6 bases; junction bases outside the gene matches: 10. The CDR3 extends over 16 amino acids. CDR3 sequence: CASSILGTSSSNEQFF. The CDR3 DNA follows: TGTGCCAGTAGTATTCTCGGGACTAGTAGTTCCAATGAGCAGTTCTTC.

The V call is TRBV7-2, the J call TRBJ1-4, with unresolved D. V was cut by 5 bases and J by 0 bases, with 10 bases left in between. Germline loops: CDR1 SGHTA, CDR2 FQGNSA. This CDR3 is 15 amino acids long. CDR3 nucleotide sequence: TGTGCCAGCAGCGCCGGACTGGCAACTAATGAAAAACTGTTTTTT. It is translated as CASSAGLATNEKLFF.

The V and J genes are TRBV6-5 and TRBJ2-5; 12 bases match TRBD2. The germline gives CDR1 MNHEY, CDR2 SVGAGI. This CDR3 comprises 15 residues. V trimming: 5 bases; J trimming: 7 bases; junction bases outside the gene matches: 8. CDR3 residues: CASSLAGGPRGTQYF. The DNA for the CDR3 is TGTGCCAGCAGTCTAGCGGGAGGGCCTCGAGGGACCCAGTACTTC.

This clone was seen a handful of times. V usage is TRBV6-1 and J usage is TRBJ2-7; D call uncertain. Germline CDR1 is MNHNS and CDR2 is SASEGT. This CDR3 has 12 residues. The V gene lost 4 bases and the J gene lost 2 bases, with 6 bases spanning the gap. CDR3 DNA: TGTGCCAGCAGTGCAGAGGCCTACGAGCAGTACTTC. Translated: CASSAEAYEQYF.

In its sample, this clone was seen a few times. The CDR3: CASSPDIRTEAFF. In DNA, the CDR3 is TGTGCCAGCAGCCCGGACATTCGGACTGAAGCTTTCTTT. V and J are TRBV7-3 and TRBJ1-1; a possible D gene is TRBD1 (5 bases). V dropped 5 bases and J dropped 5 bases, with 12 bases sitting between them. The CDR3 length is 13 residues. CDR1 is SGHTA and CDR2 is FQGTGA in the germline V gene.

This clone was seen a handful of times. The chain employs TRBV9 and TRBJ2-1, with D tentatively TRBD2 (6 bases). The V and J ends lost 0 bases and 3 bases respectively, with 10 bases between them. CDR1 and CDR2 from the germline V gene are SGDLS and YYNGEE. The CDR3 runs to 15 residues. The CDR3 sequence: CASSVDLALYNEQFF. CDR3 DNA sequence: TGTGCCAGCAGCGTAGATCTAGCGCTCTACAATGAGCAGTTCTTC.

The chain recombines TRBV5-6 with TRBJ1-3; D is perhaps TRBD1 (6 bases). The CDR3 consists of 15 residues. Germline CDR1 SGHDT, CDR2 YYEEEE. Deletions cut 1 base from V and 7 bases from J, with 15 bases between. CDR3 amino acids: CASSLSWAGANTIYF. In DNA, the CDR3 is TGTGCCAGCAGCTTGAGTTGGGCAGGGGCGAACACCATATATTTT.

This clone is judged medium-sized (0.01 to 0.1%). The V and J genes are TRBV2 and TRBJ2-5; D perhaps matches TRBD1 (5 bases). Trimming stripped 2 bases from V and 2 bases from J, with 6 bases between. This CDR3 comprises 13 residues. Germline CDR1 reads SNHLY; CDR2 reads FYNNEI. The CDR3 coding sequence is TGTGCCAGCAGTGAAAGGGGACAAGAGACCCAGTACTTC. It translates to CASSERGQETQYF.

This clone was seen a handful of times. The chain couples TRBV6-5 to TRBJ1-1; D not certain. Germline CDR1 and CDR2: MNHEY and SVGAGI. There are 15 residues in the CDR3. Trimming took off 5 bases at V and 0 bases at J, with 13 bases between the two ends. The CDR3, as DNA: TGTGCCAGCAGTCCACAACCAAAGATGAACACTGAAGCTTTCTTT. Its protein product is CASSPQPKMNTEAFF.

The V call is TRBV2, the J call TRBJ2-1; 9 bases agree with TRBD1. The germline V gene encodes CDR1 SNHLY and CDR2 FYNNEI. This CDR3 has 16 residues. Trimming removed 5 bases from V and 9 bases from J; junction bases left unmatched: 14. Here the CDR3 reads CASSSYITGTGSEQFF. CDR3 in DNA: TGTGCCAGCAGTTCATACATCACCGGGACAGGGAGTGAGCAGTTCTTC.

The chain has TRBV7-2 and TRBJ2-1; the D gene is possibly TRBD2 (6 bases). This CDR3 has 12 amino acids. Germline loops: CDR1 SGHTA, CDR2 FQGNSA. V lost 1 base, J lost 14 bases, and 12 bases lay in between. The CDR3 region has the DNA TGTGCCAGCAGCTTAGATGCGGGAAGTAAGTTCTTC. It codes for CASSLDAGSKFF.

In this sample, this clone turned up a few times. The V and J genes are TRBV19 and TRBJ1-1; weak D call: TRBD1 (6 bases). This CDR3 is built from 14 residues. V shed 1 base and J shed 5 bases, with 11 bases lying between them. Germline CDR1 and CDR2: LNHDA and SQIVND (reference sequence). In nucleotides, the CDR3 is TGTGCCAGTAGTATAGGCGGGGGGCGGACTGAAGCTTTCTTT. Translation: CASSIGGGRTEAFF.

This clone was counted between two and nine times. The rearrangement links TRBV5-1 to TRBJ2-5, with a possible D match to TRBD2 (5 bases). Germline CDR1 is SGHRS and CDR2 is YFSETQ. V was trimmed by 2 bases and J by 4 bases, leaving 15 bases between them. The CDR3 runs 15 residues. CDR3 in DNA: TGCGCCAGCAGCTTTCCTAGCCCAATAGGAGAGACCCAGTACTTC. This codes for CASSFPSPIGETQYF.

This clone was seen a handful of times. The chain carries TRBV6-5 and TRBJ1-1; no definite D call. V was trimmed by 6 bases and J by 1 base, leaving 15 bases between them. The CDR3 spans 15 residues. Germline CDR1 and CDR2: MNHEY and SVGAGI. CDR3 residues: CASSSLRVRNTEAFF. The CDR3 DNA sequence: TGTGCCAGCAGCAGCCTACGGGTACGGAACACTGAAGCTTTCTTT.

This clone was picked up a small number of times. J is TRBJ1-2 and V is TRBV30, with 10 bases aligning to TRBD1. The V gene's germline CDR1 is GTSNPN and CDR2 SVGIG (reference sequence). This CDR3 region has 13 residues. V was clipped by 4 bases and J by 5 bases; unmatched bases: 4. The CDR3 sequence is CAWNPGQGYGYTF. The CDR3, as DNA: TGTGCCTGGAATCCGGGACAGGGGTATGGCTACACCTTC.

This clone appeared a few times. The chain is built from TRBV7-9 and TRBJ1-3; D unresolved. CDR3 size: 15 residues. The germline CDR1 and CDR2 sequences are SEHNR and FQNEAQ (reference sequence). V was trimmed by 1 base and J by 0 bases, leaving 7 bases between them. CDR3 nucleotides: TGTGCCAGCAGCTTAGGTTCCATCTCTGGAAACACCATATATTTT. This sequence encodes CASSLGSISGNTIYF.

This clone was counted ten times or more. The J gene is TRBJ2-5, the V gene TRBV5-8; D unclear. Trimming shortened V by 5 bases and J by 8 bases, and 7 bases separated the two germline ends. Germline assignment: CDR1 SGHTS and CDR2 YDEGEE. The CDR3 totals 10 residues. For the CDR3, the DNA is TGTGCCAGCAGGCTAAGAACCCAGTACTTC. It yields the protein CASRLRTQYF.

This rearrangement joins TRBV18 to TRBJ2-4, with D tentatively TRBD1 (5 bases). The CDR3 is 16 amino acids. Germline CDR1 KGHSH, CDR2 LQKENI. The V end lost 0 bases, the J end lost 1 base, and 10 bases lay between the germline ends. CDR3 region: CASSPPKGKAKNIQYF. The CDR3 DNA reads TGTGCCAGCTCACCACCGAAGGGGAAGGCCAAAAACATTCAGTACTTC. Full variable domain (remainder filled in from reference TRBV18 and TRBJ2-4): NAGVMQNPRHLVRRRGQEARLRCSPMKGHSHVYWYRQLPEEGLKFMVYLQKENIIDESGMPKERFSAEFPKEGPSILRIQQVVRGDSAAYFCASSPPKGKAKNIQYFGAGTRLSVL.

The table lists this clone with a few counts. This sequence joins TRBV28 and TRBJ2-5, with no clear D. This CDR3 region has 14 residues. Between the trimmed V and J ends, which lost 4 bases and 5 bases, there was a span of 14 bases. In germline, CDR1 is MDHEN, CDR2 SYDVKM. CDR3 DNA sequence: TGTGCCAGCAGTTCCTTAACTGGTCCCGAGACCCAGTACTTC. Its translation: CASSSLTGPETQYF.

The genes are TRBV11-2 and TRBJ2-5; D is unclear. The J call could be wrong; TRBJ2-7 is a better fit for the DNA end. The CDR3 totals 11 residues. CDR1 and CDR2 from the germline V gene are SGHAT and FQNNGV. CDR3 nucleotide sequence: TGTGCCAGCAGCCTTTACTACGAGCAGTACTTC. This encodes CASSLYYEQYF.

This clone was seen more than once but under ten times. The J gene is TRBJ2-3, the V gene TRBV5-1; 10 nucleotides agree with TRBD2. This CDR3 is built from 14 residues. Trimming removed 4 bases from V and 4 bases from J; junction bases left unmatched: 3. Germline CDR1 SGHRS, CDR2 YFSETQ. The CDR3 bases are TGCGCCAGCAGCCCCGGGACTAGCGCAGATACGCAGTATTTT. Translating it yields CASSPGTSADTQYF.

The chain links TRBV9 to TRBJ2-7; TRBD2 agrees at 7 bases. The CDR3 is made up of 15 amino acids. Germline V gives CDR1 SGDLS, CDR2 YYNGEE. Trimming took 2 bases from V and 4 from J; bases not matched to a gene: 9. The CDR3 loop is CASSVQAGRGYEQYF. The CDR3 DNA follows: TGTGCCAGCAGCGTGCAAGCGGGACGGGGATACGAGCAGTACTTC.

This chain links TRBV19 with TRBJ1-1; TRBD1 agrees at 8 bases. CDR1 and CDR2 (germline): LNHDA, SQIVND (reference sequence). Trimming cost V 8 bases and J 5 bases; bases outside gene matches: 7. The CDR3 consists of 13 residues. CDR3 bases: TGTGCCAGTTTTCAGGGGGCCGGGACTGAAGCTTTCTTT. It is translated as CASFQGAGTEAFF.